The entry below gives a single T cell receptor (beta chain) sequence along with its context. This sample was included in a study of shared clonotypes between healthy human individuals. The naive CD8 population came from CD45RO-negative cells selected for CCR7, without terminally differentiated effector memory CD45RA+ cells. Measured with immunoSEQ multiplex PCR; TCRdb has only the in-frame clones, and not every one. This sample has around 1,900,000 clones, with 85% to 95% found just once. Germline values: CDR1 LNHNV, CDR2 YYDKDF (reference sequence). The CDR3 loop spans 12 amino acids. Trimming took off 11 bases at V and 1 base at J, with 9 bases between the two ends.

The V call is TRBV15, the J call TRBJ2-1; possible D gene TRBD1, 6 bases. The clonotype originates from a man aged 18 to 29 in good health. Some clones in this sample may be carry-over from other donors' samples. Material for sequencing was naive CD8+ T cells from PBMCs. CDR3 nucleotide sequence: TGTGCCTCAGGACAGTCCTACAATGAGCAGTTCTTC. Its protein is CASGQSYNEQFF.